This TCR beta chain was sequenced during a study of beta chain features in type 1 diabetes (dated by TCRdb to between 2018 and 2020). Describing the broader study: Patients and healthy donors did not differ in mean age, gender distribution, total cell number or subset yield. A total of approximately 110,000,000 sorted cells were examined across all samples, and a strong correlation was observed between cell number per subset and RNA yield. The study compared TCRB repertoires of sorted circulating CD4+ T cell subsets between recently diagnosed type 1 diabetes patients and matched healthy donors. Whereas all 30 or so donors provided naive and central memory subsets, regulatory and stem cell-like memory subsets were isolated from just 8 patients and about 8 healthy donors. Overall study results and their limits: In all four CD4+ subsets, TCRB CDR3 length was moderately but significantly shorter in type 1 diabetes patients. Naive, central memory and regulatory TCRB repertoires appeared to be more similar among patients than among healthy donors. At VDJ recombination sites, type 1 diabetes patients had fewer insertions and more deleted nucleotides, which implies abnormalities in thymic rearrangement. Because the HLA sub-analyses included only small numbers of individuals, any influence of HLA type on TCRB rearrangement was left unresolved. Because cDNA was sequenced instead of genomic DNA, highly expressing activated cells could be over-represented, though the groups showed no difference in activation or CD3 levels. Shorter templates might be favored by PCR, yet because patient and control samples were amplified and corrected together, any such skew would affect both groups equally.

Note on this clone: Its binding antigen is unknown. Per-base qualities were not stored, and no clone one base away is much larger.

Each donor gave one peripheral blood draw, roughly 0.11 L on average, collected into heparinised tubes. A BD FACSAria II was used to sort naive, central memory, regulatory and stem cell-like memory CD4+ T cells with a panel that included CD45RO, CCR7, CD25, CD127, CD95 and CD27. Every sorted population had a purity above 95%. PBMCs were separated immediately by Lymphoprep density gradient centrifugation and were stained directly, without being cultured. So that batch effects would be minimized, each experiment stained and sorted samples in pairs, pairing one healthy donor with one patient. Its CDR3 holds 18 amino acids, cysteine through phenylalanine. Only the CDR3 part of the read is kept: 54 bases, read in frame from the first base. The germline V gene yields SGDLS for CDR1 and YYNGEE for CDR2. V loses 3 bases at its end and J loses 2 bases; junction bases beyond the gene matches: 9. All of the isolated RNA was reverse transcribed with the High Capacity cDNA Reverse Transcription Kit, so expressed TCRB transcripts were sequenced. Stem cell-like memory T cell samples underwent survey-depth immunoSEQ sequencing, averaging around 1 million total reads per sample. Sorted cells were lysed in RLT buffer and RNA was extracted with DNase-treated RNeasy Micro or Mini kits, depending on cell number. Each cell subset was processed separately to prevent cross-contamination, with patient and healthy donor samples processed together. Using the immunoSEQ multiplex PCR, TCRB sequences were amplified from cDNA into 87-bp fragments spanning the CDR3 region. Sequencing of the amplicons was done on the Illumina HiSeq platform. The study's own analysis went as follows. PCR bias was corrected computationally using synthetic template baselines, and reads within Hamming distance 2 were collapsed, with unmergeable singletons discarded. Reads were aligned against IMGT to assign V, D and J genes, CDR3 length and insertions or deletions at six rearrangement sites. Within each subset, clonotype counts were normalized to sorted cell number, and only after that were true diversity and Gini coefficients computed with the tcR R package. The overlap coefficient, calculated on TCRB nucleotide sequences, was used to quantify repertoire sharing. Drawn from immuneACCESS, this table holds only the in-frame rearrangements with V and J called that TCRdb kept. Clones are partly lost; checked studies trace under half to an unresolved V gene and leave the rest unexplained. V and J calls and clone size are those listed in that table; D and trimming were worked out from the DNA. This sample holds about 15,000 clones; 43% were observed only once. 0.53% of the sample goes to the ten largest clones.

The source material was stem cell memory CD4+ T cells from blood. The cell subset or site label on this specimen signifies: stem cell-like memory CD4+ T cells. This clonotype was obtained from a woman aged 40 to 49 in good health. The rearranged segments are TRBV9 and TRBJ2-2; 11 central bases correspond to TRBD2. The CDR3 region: CASSATPSGGLNTGELFF. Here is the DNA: TGTGCCAGCAGCGCAACACCTAGCGGGGGGTTAAACACCGGGGAGCTGTTTTTT.